This T cell receptor beta chain came from a study of cytomegalovirus exposure and HLA in healthy donors. The germline V and J ends were trimmed by 4 bases and 2 bases, with 15 bases remaining between them. Looked up from germline, CDR1 is MNHEY and CDR2 is SVGAGI. The CDR3 consists of 16 residues. The PCR was carried out with 60 Vbeta primers and 13 Jbeta primers. Method: immunoSEQ multiplex PCR; TCRdb's copy keeps in-frame clones and lacks some. The data hold approximately 180,000 clones, with around 75% observed a single time. General study points: Immune exposure information comprised only CMV serostatus. The study labeled more than 150 TCR beta chains cytomegalovirus-associated. A few CMV-associated chains were confirmed in vitro to be specific for CMV antigens. A later analysis found TCR association rates differed by HLA locus, highest for DRB1 and lowest for HLA-C.

Concerning this clone itself: The target antigen is unknown.

Sequenced input: PBMCs. This clonotype was sampled from a woman aged 45-65 years in good health and CMV-seronegative. The rearrangement links TRBV6-5 to TRBJ2-1; D is undetermined. The CDR3 DNA follows: TGTGCCAGCAGTTCCATACCCGCGGATCCCTACAATGAGCAGTTCTTC. It yields the protein CASSSIPADPYNEQFF.